The 8 T cell receptor beta chains below all came from one sample that was sequenced in a study of beta chain features in type 1 diabetes. Points from the study as a whole: Moderate but significant shortening of TCRB CDR3s was recorded in all four CD4+ subsets from Type 1 diabetes patients.

Reverse transcription of all isolated RNA meant that expressed TCRB transcripts were sequenced. The repertoire was sequenced with immunoSEQ multiplex PCR; TCRdb's copy has only in-frame clones and lacks some. Of 95,000 to 110,000 clones listed, 25% to 35% were seen once; the top ten hold around 0.5%. These receptors lack a known antigen. Sequencing was done on a sample of central memory CD4+ T cells from blood. The receptor set was obtained from a woman younger than 30 with type 1 diabetes.

The chain combines TRBV5-8 with TRBJ2-7, with 7 bases identical to TRBD2. The trim removed 2 bases at V and 4 bases at J, leaving 6 bases unmatched. The CDR3 contains 14 residues. Germline assignment: CDR1 SGHTS and CDR2 YDEGEE. DNA for the CDR3: TGTGCCAGCAGCTTTGGGAGGGCCGGGTACGAGCAGTACGTC. This gives the protein CASSFGRAGYEQYV.

The chain links TRBV2 to TRBJ2-1, with D perhaps TRBD2 (7 bases). V was clipped by 7 bases and J by 9 bases, with 13 bases between them. This CDR3 spans 12 amino acids. Per germline, CDR1 SNHLY and CDR2 FYNNEI. CDR3 nucleotides: TGTGCCAGCAATAGAGGGGGGGGTGAGCAGTTCTTC. As protein: CASNRGGGEQFF.

The CDR3 DNA is TGTGCCACCAGCAGAGATCCCGGGGGAGGCAGCTTTAGGACCCAGTACTTC. Amino acid sequence: CATSRDPGGGSFRTQYF. The rearrangement joins TRBV15 to TRBJ2-5, with D maybe TRBD2 (6 bases). Trimming pared 0 bases from V and 7 bases from J, leaving 21 bases between. Looked up from germline, CDR1 is LNHNV and CDR2 is YYDKDF (reference sequence). The length of the CDR3 is 17 residues.

This chain joins TRBV5-6 and TRBJ2-1; TRBD2 might be the D (5 bases). The CDR3 spans 13 residues. Per germline, CDR1 SGHDT and CDR2 YYEEEE. Deletions cut 4 bases from V and 13 bases from J, with 18 bases between. The CDR3 loop is CASSRGREVVQFF. The CDR3 DNA is TGTGCCAGCAGCCGAGGGCGAGAGGTTGTACAGTTCTTC.

The rearrangement links TRBV2 to TRBJ2-3; perhaps TRBD1 as D (6 bases). The CDR3 is made up of 12 amino acids. Trimming took 4 bases from V and 6 from J, leaving 8 bases between them. Germline lookup yields CDR1 SNHLY and CDR2 FYNNEI. CDR3 coding DNA: TGTGCCAGCAGTGCCCAGGGGGATACGCAGTATTTT. Translated: CASSAQGDTQYF.

This clone came up many times. The chain is built from TRBV5-8 and TRBJ1-1, with 9 bases lining up with TRBD1. This CDR3 has 14 residues. The germline V gene encodes CDR1 SGHTS and CDR2 YDEGEE. The V gene end was trimmed by 5 bases and the J gene end by 4 bases; junction bases not matched to a gene: 6. The CDR3 is CASRADRGGTEAFF. As DNA, the CDR3 is TGTGCCAGCAGGGCGGACAGGGGAGGCACTGAAGCTTTCTTT. Full variable domain (outside the CDR3, taken from reference TRBV5-8 and TRBJ1-1): EAGVTQSPTHLIKTRGQQATLRCSPISGHTSVYWYQQALGLGLQFLLWYDEGEERNRGNFPPRFSGRQFPNYSSELNVNALELEDSALYLCASRADRGGTEAFFGQGTRLTVV.

This clone was detected a few times. The chain joins TRBV6-6 to TRBJ1-2; D possibly corresponds to TRBD1 (6 bases). The germline V gene has CDR1 MNHNY and CDR2 SVGAGI (reference sequence). V was pared by 6 bases and J by 1 base, with 9 bases between. This CDR3 has 13 residues. The CDR3 DNA reads as TGTGCCAGCAGACTGGACAGTAACTATGGCTACACCTTC. This codes for CASRLDSNYGYTF.

This clone was found many times. The chain carries TRBV30 and TRBJ1-3; D uncertain. The length of the CDR3 is 16 residues. Germline assignment: CDR1 GTSNPN and CDR2 SVGIG (reference sequence). Trimming stripped 0 bases from V and 0 bases from J, with 12 bases between. CDR3 coding DNA: TGTGCCTGGAGTGTAACGGGAGTTTTCTCTGGAAACACCATATATTTT. Translated, it gives CAWSVTGVFSGNTIYF. The variable domain in full, completed from reference TRBV30 and TRBJ1-3, reads SQTIHQWPATLVQPVGSPLSLECTVEGTSNPNLYWYRQAAGRGLQLLFYSVGIGQISSEVPQNLSASRPQDRQFILSSKKLLLSDSGFYLCAWSVTGVFSGNTIYFGEGSWLTVV.